This T cell receptor (beta chain) was sequenced in a study of CD8 T cells in ankylosing spondylitis. Trimming removed 4 bases at V and 3 bases at J, with 14 bases between. CDR3 length equals 14 residues. The V gene's germline CDR1 is SQVTM and CDR2 ANQGSEA. This clonotype was counted a few times. MiXCR was run by TCRdb on the 5' RACE reads, yielding one entry per CDR3 protein. The table shows 84,000 or so distinct CDR3 sequences, with more than 25% occurring only once. The gene calls are TRBV29-1 and TRBJ2-3, with D tentatively TRBD2 (6 bases). Sample: blood, either unsorted or a sorted T cell fraction (not recorded which). This receptor was identified in a male donor with ankylosing spondylitis or in good health (not recorded which). CDR3 in amino acids: CSVGGSGDTDTQYF. The CDR3, as DNA: TGCAGCGTTGGAGGATCGGGAGATACAGATACGCAGTATTTT.